Listed here are 19 T cell receptor beta chains from one sample, sequenced in a study of blood T cell repertoires in COVID-19. Assay: immunoSEQ multiplex PCR; the TCRdb copy retains only in-frame clones and omits some. Of about 200,000 clones in the sample, around 90% were seen once. The sample taken for sequencing was peripheral blood. These receptor sequences come from a man in his fifties or sixties with active or convalescent COVID-19.

The chain joins TRBV4-2 to TRBJ2-3; 8 bases align to TRBD2. The CDR3 totals 15 residues. CDR1 is LGHNA, CDR2 YNFKEQ, per germline. Losses at the gene ends were 4 bases for V and 2 bases for J; bases not matched to a gene: 5. Written as DNA, the CDR3 is TGTGCCAGCAGCCTAACTAGCGGTTTCACAGATACGCAGTATTTT. Translating gives CASSLTSGFTDTQYF.

This clone was recorded once. The chain recombines TRBV19 with TRBJ2-1, with D possibly being TRBD2 (7 bases). Germline V gives CDR1 LNHDA, CDR2 SQIVND (reference sequence). Trimming removed 7 bases from V and 0 bases from J, with 13 bases in between. The CDR3 spans 15 residues. For the CDR3, the DNA is TGTGCCAGTACGGAGGGGGGGCCCTCCTACAATGAGCAGTTCTTC. Translating it yields CASTEGGPSYNEQFF.

The chain recombines TRBV4-1 with TRBJ1-2; D is perhaps TRBD1 (5 bases). V gave up 3 bases and J gave up 6 bases, with 11 bases separating them. The CDR3 consists of 13 residues. The germline CDR1 and CDR2 sequences are MGHRA and YSYEKL. The chain's CDR3 is CASSQALRDGYTF. DNA of the CDR3: TGCGCCAGCAGCCAGGCCCTCAGGGATGGCTACACCTTC.

V and J are TRBV5-1 and TRBJ2-1; 8 bases are a match to TRBD1. The V segment lost 5 bases and the J segment 8 bases; nucleotides outside the gene matches: 9. The CDR3 runs to 14 residues. CDR1 SGHRS and CDR2 YFSETQ come from the germline V gene. The CDR3 bases are TGCGCCAGCAGTAAGAGGGCAGGGGGCGATGAGCAGTTCTTC. Translated, it gives CASSKRAGGDEQFF.

V is TRBV6-5 and J is TRBJ1-1, with 7 bases fitting TRBD1. V lost 10 bases to trimming and J lost 4 bases; unmatched junction nucleotides: 15. The length of the CDR3 is 15 residues. Germline V CDR1 and CDR2: MNHEY, SVGAGI. The CDR3 DNA is TGTGCCACAACCGGATCTCAGACAGGGAGCACTGAAGCTTTCTTT. Its translation: CATTGSQTGSTEAFF.

This clone was seen only once. This sequence joins TRBV2 and TRBJ2-7; D ambiguous. The CDR3 extends over 13 amino acids. In germline, CDR1 is SNHLY, CDR2 FYNNEI. V was clipped by 1 base and J by 6 bases, with 10 bases between them. CDR3 amino acids: CASSEGRQVEQYF. The CDR3 region has the DNA TGTGCCAGCAGTGAAGGGCGACAAGTCGAGCAGTACTTC.

In DNA, the CDR3 is TGTGCCAGCAGCTTACCAGGCGATTCACCCCTCCACTTT. Its protein product is CASSLPGDSPLHF. This chain connects TRBV7-9 to TRBJ1-6; D call uncertain. The V gene lost 2 bases and the J gene lost 8 bases, with 7 bases spanning the gap. The germline gives CDR1 SEHNR, CDR2 FQNEAQ (reference sequence). This CDR3 is built from 13 residues.

This clone has only a few counts. The genes are TRBV27 and TRBJ1-1, with D maybe TRBD1 (6 bases). Deletions cut 1 base from V and 4 bases from J, with 13 bases between. CDR3 length: 15 residues. The germline V gene encodes CDR1 MNHEY and CDR2 SMNVEV (reference sequence). In DNA form, the CDR3 reads TGTGCCAGCAGTTTATTGGGACAAGTGGGCACTGAAGCTTTCTTT. Protein: CASSLLGQVGTEAFF.

The rearrangement links TRBV7-9 to TRBJ2-7, with 10 bases fitting TRBD2. The CDR3 is made up of 15 amino acids. After removal of 4 bases from V and 3 bases from J, the junction contained 6 bases not matched to a gene. Germline V lookup: CDR1 SEHNR, CDR2 FQNEAQ (reference sequence). Here the CDR3 reads CASSSPERGGYEQYF. In DNA, the CDR3 is TGTGCCAGCAGCTCACCAGAGCGGGGGGGCTACGAGCAGTACTTC.

The chain links TRBV19 to TRBJ1-5; TRBD1 matches 7 bases. J was trimmed by 0 bases and V by 4 bases; bases with no gene match: 6. Germline V lookup: CDR1 LNHDA, CDR2 SQIVND (reference sequence). The length of the CDR3 is 16 residues. CDR3 protein: CASSTRGRYSNQPQHF. The CDR3 DNA is TGTGCCAGTAGTACCAGGGGGAGGTATAGCAATCAGCCCCAGCATTTT.

V is TRBV19 and J is TRBJ1-1; TRBD1 might be the D (6 bases). With 3 bases removed from V and 4 bases from J, the gap between germline ends came to 9 bases. This CDR3 contains 13 residues. Germline CDR1 and CDR2: LNHDA and SQIVND (reference sequence). The CDR3, as DNA: TGTGCCAGTAGTATTGAAGGGGGCACTGAAGCTTTCTTT. Its translation is CASSIEGGTEAFF.

The rearrangement links TRBV7-9 to TRBJ2-7, with 7 positions matching TRBD1. J was trimmed by 6 bases and V by 5 bases; bases with no gene match: 10. Germline lookup yields CDR1 SEHNR and CDR2 FQNEAQ (reference sequence). The CDR3 is made up of 14 amino acids. This chain's CDR3 is CASSLTGILLEQYF. The CDR3 nucleotides are TGTGCCAGCAGCCTGACAGGGATCCTCCTCGAGCAGTACTTC.

V is TRBV11-2 and J is TRBJ2-7; 8 nucleotides match TRBD1. V dropped 6 bases and J dropped 2; count of bases not matched to a gene: 9. In germline, CDR1 is SGHAT, CDR2 FQNNGV. The CDR3 runs 15 residues. Here the CDR3 reads CASSSTGGSTYEQYF. CDR3 coding DNA: TGTGCCAGCAGTTCAACAGGGGGTTCAACCTACGAGCAGTACTTC.

A few counts support this clone. The chain employs TRBV19 and TRBJ1-2; 10 bases are a match to TRBD1. The CDR3 loop spans 15 amino acids. The V gene's germline CDR1 is LNHDA and CDR2 SQIVND (reference sequence). V was pared by 6 bases and J by 2 bases, with 6 bases of the junction left unmatched. The CDR3 reads CASRSLTGGNYGYTF. The CDR3 nucleotides read TGTGCCAGTAGATCATTGACAGGGGGCAACTATGGCTACACCTTC.

The rearrangement joins TRBV29-1 to TRBJ1-1, with a weak D call TRBD1 (6 bases). The germline V and J ends were trimmed by 0 bases and 1 base, with 15 bases remaining between them. The germline V gene encodes CDR1 SQVTM and CDR2 ANQGSEA. This CDR3 comprises 16 residues. The CDR3 DNA reads TGCAGCGTTGAAGATCAGGGGAGGGGTCGGAACACTGAAGCTTTCTTT. Its translation: CSVEDQGRGRNTEAFF.

The chain joins TRBV4-2 to TRBJ2-3; D might be TRBD1 (5 bases). CDR1 and CDR2 from the germline V gene are LGHNA and YNFKEQ. Trimming took 3 bases from V and 4 from J, leaving 14 bases between them. This CDR3 region has 15 residues. DNA of the CDR3: TGTGCCAGCAGCCAGGGCAGGGTAGGGGCAGATACGCAGTATTTT. This encodes CASSQGRVGADTQYF.

V and J are TRBV9 and TRBJ2-3; 13 nucleotides line up with TRBD2. With V trimmed by 2 bases and J by 6 bases, 6 bases remained unmatched. The CDR3 runs to 16 residues. The germline V gene encodes CDR1 SGDLS and CDR2 YYNGEE. CDR3 sequence reads: CASSVGLAGSRDTQYF. In nucleotides, the CDR3 is TGTGCCAGCAGCGTGGGACTAGCGGGGTCTAGGGATACGCAGTATTTT.

This chain connects TRBV5-8 to TRBJ2-5; D possibly corresponds to TRBD1 (6 bases). The germline gives CDR1 SGHTS, CDR2 YDEGEE. The CDR3 sequence is 15 residues long. Trimming took off 2 bases at V and 5 bases at J, with 16 bases between the two ends. CDR3 residues: CASSFNGQLQETQYF. The CDR3 region has the DNA TGTGCCAGCAGCTTCAACGGACAGTTACAGGAGACCCAGTACTTC.

This clone was recorded a few times. The chain couples TRBV10-3 to TRBJ1-2; 8 nucleotides line up with TRBD1. V dropped 3 bases and J dropped 5; count of bases not matched to a gene: 8. This CDR3 has 15 amino acids. CDR1 is ENHRY and CDR2 is SYGVKD in the germline V gene. The CDR3 loop reads CAISDGQGRDYGYTF. CDR3 bases: TGTGCCATCAGTGATGGACAGGGTCGCGATTATGGCTACACCTTC.